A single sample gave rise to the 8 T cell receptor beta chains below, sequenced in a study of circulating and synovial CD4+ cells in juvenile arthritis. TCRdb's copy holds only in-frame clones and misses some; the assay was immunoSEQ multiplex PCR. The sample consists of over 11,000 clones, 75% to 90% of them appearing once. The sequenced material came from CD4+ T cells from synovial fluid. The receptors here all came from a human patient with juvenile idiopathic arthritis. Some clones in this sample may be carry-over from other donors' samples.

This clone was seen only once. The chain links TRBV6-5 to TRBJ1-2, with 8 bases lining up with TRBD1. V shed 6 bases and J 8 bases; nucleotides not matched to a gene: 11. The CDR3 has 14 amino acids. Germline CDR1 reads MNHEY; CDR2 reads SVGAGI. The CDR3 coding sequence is TGTGCCAGCAGCCTGATAGGACAGGGCAACGGCTACACCTTC. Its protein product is CASSLIGQGNGYTF.

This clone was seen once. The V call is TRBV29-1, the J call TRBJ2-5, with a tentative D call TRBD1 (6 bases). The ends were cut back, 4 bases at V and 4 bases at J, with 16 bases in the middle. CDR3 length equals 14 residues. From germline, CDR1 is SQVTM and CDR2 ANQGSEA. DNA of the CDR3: TGCAGCGTTGTTGGGGGCTCTCTGGGAGAGACCCAGTACTTC. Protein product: CSVVGGSLGETQYF.

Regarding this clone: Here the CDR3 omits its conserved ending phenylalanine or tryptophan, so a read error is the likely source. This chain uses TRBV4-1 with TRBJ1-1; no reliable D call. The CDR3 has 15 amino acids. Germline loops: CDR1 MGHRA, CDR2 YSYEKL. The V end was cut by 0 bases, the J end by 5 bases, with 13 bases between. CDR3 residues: CASSQDRFSRTEAFL. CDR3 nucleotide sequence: TGCGCCAGCAGCCAAGATCGGTTTTCGCGGACTGAAGCTTTCCTT.

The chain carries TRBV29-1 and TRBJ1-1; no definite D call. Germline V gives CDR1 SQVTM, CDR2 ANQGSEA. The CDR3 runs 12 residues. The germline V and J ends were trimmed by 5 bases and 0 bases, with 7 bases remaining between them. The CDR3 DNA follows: TGCAGCGTTATCGGGATGAACACTGAAGCTTTCTTT. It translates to CSVIGMNTEAFF.

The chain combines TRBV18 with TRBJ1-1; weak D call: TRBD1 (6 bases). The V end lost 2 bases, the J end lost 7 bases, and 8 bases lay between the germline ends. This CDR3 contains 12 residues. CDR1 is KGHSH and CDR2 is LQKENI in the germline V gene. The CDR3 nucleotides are TGTGCCAGCTCACCAAGGACAGATGAAGCTTTCTTT. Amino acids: CASSPRTDEAFF.

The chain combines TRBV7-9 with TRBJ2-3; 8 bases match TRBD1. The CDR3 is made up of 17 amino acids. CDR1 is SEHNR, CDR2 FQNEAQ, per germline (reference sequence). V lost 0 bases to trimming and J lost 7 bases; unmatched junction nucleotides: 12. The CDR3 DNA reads TGTGCCAGCAGCTTAGCAGGTAGCGGACAGGGCCGGAATACGCAGTATTTT. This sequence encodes CASSLAGSGQGRNTQYF.

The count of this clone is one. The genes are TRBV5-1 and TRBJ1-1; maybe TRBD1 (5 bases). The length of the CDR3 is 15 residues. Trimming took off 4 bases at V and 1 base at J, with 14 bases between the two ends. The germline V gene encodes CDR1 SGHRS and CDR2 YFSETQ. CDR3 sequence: CASSTQPGGNTEAFF. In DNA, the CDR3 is TGCGCCAGCAGCACCCAACCGGGGGGGAACACTGAAGCTTTCTTT.

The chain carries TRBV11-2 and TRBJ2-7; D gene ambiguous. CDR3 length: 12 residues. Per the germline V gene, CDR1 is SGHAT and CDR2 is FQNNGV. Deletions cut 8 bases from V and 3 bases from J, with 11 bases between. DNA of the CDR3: TGTGCCAGCCGTACAGAGATCTACGAGCAGTACTTC. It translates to CASRTEIYEQYF.